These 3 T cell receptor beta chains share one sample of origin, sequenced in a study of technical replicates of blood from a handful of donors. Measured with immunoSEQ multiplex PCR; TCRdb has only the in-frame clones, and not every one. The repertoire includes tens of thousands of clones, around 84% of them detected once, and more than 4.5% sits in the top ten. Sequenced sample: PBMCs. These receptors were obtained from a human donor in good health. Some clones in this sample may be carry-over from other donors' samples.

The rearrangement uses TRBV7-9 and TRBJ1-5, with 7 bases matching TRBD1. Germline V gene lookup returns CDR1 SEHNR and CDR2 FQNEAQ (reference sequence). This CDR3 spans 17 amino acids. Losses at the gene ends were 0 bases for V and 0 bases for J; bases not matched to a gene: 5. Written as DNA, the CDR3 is TGTGCCAGCAGCTTAGCGGGACAGTCGTATAGCAATCAGCCCCAGCATTTT. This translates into CASSLAGQSYSNQPQHF.

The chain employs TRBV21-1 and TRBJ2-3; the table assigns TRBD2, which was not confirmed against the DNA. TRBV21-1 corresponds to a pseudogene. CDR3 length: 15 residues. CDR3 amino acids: CASIAWAGSTDTQYF. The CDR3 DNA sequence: TGTGCCAGCATCGCATGGGCGGGTAGCACAGATACGCAGTATTTT.

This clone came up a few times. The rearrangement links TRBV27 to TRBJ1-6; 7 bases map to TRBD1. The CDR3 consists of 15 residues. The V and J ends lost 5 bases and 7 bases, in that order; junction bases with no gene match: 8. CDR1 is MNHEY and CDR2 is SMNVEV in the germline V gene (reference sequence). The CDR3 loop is CASSASGTVNSPLHF. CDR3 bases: TGTGCCAGCAGTGCCTCCGGGACAGTCAATTCACCCCTCCACTTT.